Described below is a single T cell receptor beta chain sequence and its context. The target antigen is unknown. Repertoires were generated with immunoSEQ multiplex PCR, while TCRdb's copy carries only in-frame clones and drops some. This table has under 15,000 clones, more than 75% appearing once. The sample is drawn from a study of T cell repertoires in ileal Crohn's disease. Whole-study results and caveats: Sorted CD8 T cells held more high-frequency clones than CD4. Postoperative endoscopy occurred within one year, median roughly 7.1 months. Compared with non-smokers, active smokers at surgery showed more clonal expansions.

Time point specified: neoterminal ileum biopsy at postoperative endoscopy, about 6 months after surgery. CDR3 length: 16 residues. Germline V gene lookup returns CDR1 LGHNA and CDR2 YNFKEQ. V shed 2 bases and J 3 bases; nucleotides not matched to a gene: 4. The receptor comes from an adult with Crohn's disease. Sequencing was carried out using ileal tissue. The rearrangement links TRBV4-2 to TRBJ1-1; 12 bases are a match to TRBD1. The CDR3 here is CASSQTGQGAHTEAFF. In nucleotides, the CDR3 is TGTGCCAGCAGCCAAACGGGACAGGGGGCGCACACTGAAGCTTTCTTT.